The source of this TCR beta chain is a study of blood T cell repertoires in COVID-19. Germline values: CDR1 SGHDN, CDR2 FVKESK. V was shortened by 0 bases and J by 8 bases, with 13 bases between the two germline ends. This CDR3 region has 14 residues. Assay used: immunoSEQ multiplex PCR; TCRdb lists only in-frame clones, some missing. Of 250,000 to 300,000 clones listed, approximately 86% are singletons. Specimen: peripheral blood. This sequence joins TRBV14 and TRBJ1-2, with D unclear. The receptor was isolated from a woman aged 45 to 65 who had recovered from COVID-19. For the CDR3, the DNA is TGTGCCAGCAGCCAAGATCGTACGGGTCACGGCTACACCTTC. It is translated as CASSQDRTGHGYTF.